The 29 T cell receptor beta chains listed next were all sequenced from one sample in a study of circulating and synovial CD4+ cells in juvenile arthritis. Repertoires were generated with immunoSEQ multiplex PCR, while TCRdb's copy carries only in-frame clones and drops some. The sample includes about 32,000 clones, 90% to 95% of them seen just once. The sample consisted of CD4+ T cells from blood. All receptors come from a human donor with juvenile idiopathic arthritis.

This chain connects TRBV7-2 to TRBJ2-2; a possible D gene is TRBD2 (6 bases). CDR1 SGHTA and CDR2 FQGNSA come from the germline V gene. The CDR3 sequence is 16 residues long. V was cut by 1 base and J by 1 base, with 10 bases left in between. CDR3 amino acids: CASSLVAAGNTGELFF. CDR3 nucleotides: TGTGCCAGCAGCTTAGTGGCAGCGGGGAACACCGGGGAGCTGTTTTTT.

This chain uses TRBV10-2 with TRBJ2-3, with 7 bases that match TRBD2. Germline CDR1 reads WSHSY; CDR2 reads SAAADI. There are 14 residues in the CDR3. The V and J ends lost 5 bases and 2 bases, in that order; junction bases with no gene match: 4. The CDR3 nucleotides read TGCGCCAGCAGTCTGAGCGGGACCACAGATACGCAGTATTTT. Amino acid sequence: CASSLSGTTDTQYF.

This chain connects TRBV7-9 to TRBJ1-3, with TRBD1 as a possible D gene (5 bases). From germline, CDR1 is SEHNR and CDR2 FQNEAQ (reference sequence). The CDR3 has 17 residues. The V and J ends lost 3 bases and 0 bases respectively, with 15 bases between them. The CDR3: CASSFAPRVDSGNTIYF. Written as DNA, the CDR3 is TGTGCCAGCAGCTTTGCCCCCAGGGTGGACTCTGGAAACACCATATATTTT.

The rearrangement links TRBV29-1 to TRBJ2-3; a weak D match, TRBD1 (6 bases). Germline-derived CDR1 and CDR2 are SQVTM and ANQGSEA. The length of the CDR3 is 16 residues. V dropped 2 bases and J dropped 1 base, with 16 bases sitting between them. The CDR3 DNA sequence: TGCAGCGTTGAACAGGGGATAATGGAAGGCACAGATACGCAGTATTTT. Protein product: CSVEQGIMEGTDTQYF.

The chain carries TRBV18 and TRBJ1-4; TRBD1 agrees at 7 bases. In germline, CDR1 is KGHSH, CDR2 LQKENI. The CDR3 is made up of 16 amino acids. V was clipped by 3 bases and J by 0 bases; unmatched bases: 4. CDR3 nucleotide sequence: TGTGCCAGCTCACCGGGGGACAGCTCAACTAATGAAAAACTGTTTTTT. As protein: CASSPGDSSTNEKLFF.

CDR3 in DNA: TGTGCCAGAAGCTTGGGAATAGAAAACATTCAGTACTTC. It encodes CARSLGIENIQYF. This chain links TRBV5-3 with TRBJ2-4; no reliable D call. TRBV5-3 is an ORF; its function is uncertain. The CDR3 totals 13 residues. V was pared by 0 bases and J by 5 bases, with 6 bases between.

The V gene is TRBV9, the J gene TRBJ2-1; 8 nucleotides line up with TRBD2. The CDR3 runs to 15 residues. V shed 3 bases and J 6 bases; nucleotides not matched to a gene: 8. Germline-derived CDR1 and CDR2 are SGDLS and YYNGEE. CDR3: CASSALSSGPNEQFF. The CDR3 coding sequence is TGTGCCAGCAGCGCCCTCTCTAGCGGGCCCAATGAGCAGTTCTTC.

The chain combines TRBV6-5 with TRBJ1-2; unclear D gene. This CDR3 is built from 13 residues. The germline V gene encodes CDR1 MNHEY and CDR2 SVGAGI. V lost 4 bases, J lost 0 bases, and 6 bases lay in between. The CDR3 nucleotides read TGTGCCAGCAGTTCTGGAGCTAACTATGGCTACACCTTC. Translated: CASSSGANYGYTF.

V usage is TRBV9 and J usage is TRBJ1-5; TRBD1 agrees at 7 bases. The V segment lost 4 bases and the J segment 2 bases; nucleotides outside the gene matches: 6. The germline V gene has CDR1 SGDLS and CDR2 YYNGEE. CDR3 length: 15 amino acids. CDR3 in amino acids: CASSLTGEGNQPQHF. CDR3 nucleotide sequence: TGTGCCAGCAGCCTAACAGGGGAGGGCAATCAGCCCCAGCATTTT.

V is TRBV9 and J is TRBJ2-2; 8 positions agree with TRBD1. Germline lookup yields CDR1 SGDLS and CDR2 YYNGEE. This CDR3 comprises 13 residues. The ends lost 5 bases at V and 7 bases at J; junction bases unmatched: 4. The CDR3 protein is CASRRQGIGELFF. Written as DNA, the CDR3 is TGTGCCAGCAGGCGACAGGGGATCGGGGAGCTGTTTTTT.

J is TRBJ2-5 and V is TRBV6-1; D is perhaps TRBD1 (6 bases). The V gene's germline CDR1 is MNHNS and CDR2 SASEGT. The CDR3 sequence is 15 residues long. Trimming cost V 7 bases and J 1 base, with 16 bases left between them. This CDR3 is CASNRQVGGQETQYF. DNA of the CDR3: TGTGCCAGCAATCGACAGGTTGGGGGCCAAGAGACCCAGTACTTC.

This chain uses TRBV6-6 with TRBJ1-6, with D unclear. V was pared by 6 bases and J by 10 bases, with 10 bases between. The CDR3 is 12 residues long. CDR1 and CDR2 (germline): MNHNY, SVGAGI (reference sequence). The CDR3 DNA follows: TGTGCCAGCAGCAGGATCATGTCACCCCTCCACTTT. It codes for CASSRIMSPLHF.

This chain connects TRBV20-1 to TRBJ1-5, with D uncertain. The length of the CDR3 is 11 residues. Looked up from germline, CDR1 is DFQATT and CDR2 is SNEGSKA (reference sequence). V shed 5 bases and J shed 6 bases, with 8 bases lying between them. The CDR3 region is CSALLGQPQHF. Written as DNA, the CDR3 is TGCAGTGCTCTCCTAGGTCAGCCCCAGCATTTT.

The chain uses TRBV19 and TRBJ2-1; 9 bases fit TRBD2. With V trimmed by 3 bases and J by 2 bases, 2 bases remained unmatched. The CDR3 has 15 residues. Germline-derived CDR1 and CDR2 are LNHDA and SQIVND (reference sequence). CDR3 sequence (DNA): TGTGCCAGTAGTATGACTAGCGGCACCTACAATGAGCAGTTCTTC. Its translation: CASSMTSGTYNEQFF.

The CDR3 loop reads CASSIGYRTEAFF. DNA of the CDR3: TGTGCCAGTAGTATCGGTTACCGGACTGAAGCTTTCTTT. J is TRBJ1-1 and V is TRBV19; D ambiguous. Germline assignment: CDR1 LNHDA and CDR2 SQIVND (reference sequence). The CDR3 has 13 amino acids. Trimming shortened V by 3 bases and J by 5 bases, and 10 bases separated the two germline ends. Filled out from reference TRBV19 and TRBJ1-1, the complete variable domain reads DGGITQSPKYLFRKEGQNVTLSCEQNLNHDAMYWYRQDPGQGLRLIYYSQIVNDFQKGDIAEGYSVSREKKESFPLTVTSAQKNPTAFYLCASSIGYRTEAFFGQGTRLTVV.

The chain employs TRBV29-1 and TRBJ2-3, with D possibly TRBD2 on 5 matching bases. This CDR3 is 13 amino acids long. V shed 1 base and J shed 6 bases, with 11 bases lying between them. The germline gives CDR1 SQVTM, CDR2 ANQGSEA. CDR3 bases: TGCAGCGTTGAAGGTTTGGCGGGTGATACGCAGTATTTT. Amino acid sequence: CSVEGLAGDTQYF.

The V and J genes are TRBV19 and TRBJ1-1, with D uncertain. The germline CDR1 and CDR2 sequences are LNHDA and SQIVND (reference sequence). This CDR3 is 13 amino acids long. V gave up 7 bases and J gave up 1 base, with 10 bases separating them. CDR3 bases: TGTGCCAGTACTCGAGTGTGGAACACTGAAGCTTTCTTT. It translates to CASTRVWNTEAFF.

The chain carries TRBV4-2 and TRBJ2-3, with a tentative D call TRBD2 (5 bases). Trimming removed 4 bases from V and 4 bases from J, with 9 bases in between. The CDR3 contains 13 residues. Germline V lookup: CDR1 LGHNA, CDR2 YNFKEQ. The CDR3 DNA sequence: TGTGCCAGCAGCCTCAGCGGAGCAGATACGCAGTATTTT. Encoded protein: CASSLSGADTQYF.

J is TRBJ2-5 and V is TRBV7-2; 8 bases are a match to TRBD1. This CDR3 is built from 14 residues. The germline gives CDR1 SGHTA, CDR2 FQGNSA. The junction had 1 base not matched to a gene; V was cut back by 2 bases and J by 2 bases. The CDR3, as DNA: TGTGCCAGCAGCTTATGGGACAGGCAAGAGACCCAGTACTTC. Amino acid sequence: CASSLWDRQETQYF.

The gene calls are TRBV10-3 and TRBJ1-5; 8 bases match TRBD1. In germline, CDR1 is ENHRY, CDR2 SYGVKD. V was pared by 4 bases and J by 4 bases, with 6 bases of the junction left unmatched. This CDR3 is 15 amino acids long. CDR3 sequence: CAISGLDRGNQPQHF. The CDR3, as DNA: TGTGCCATCAGTGGTCTCGACAGGGGAAATCAGCCCCAGCATTTT.

The chain couples TRBV18 to TRBJ2-3, with TRBD1 matching 9 bases. The V gene end was trimmed by 4 bases and the J gene end by 4 bases; junction bases not matched to a gene: 3. This CDR3 is built from 14 residues. The V gene's germline CDR1 is KGHSH and CDR2 LQKENI. CDR3 sequence: CASSQDRGPDTQYF. CDR3 nucleotide sequence: TGTGCCAGCTCACAGGACAGGGGACCAGATACGCAGTATTTT.

This chain uses TRBV28 with TRBJ2-7, with D perhaps TRBD1 (5 bases). This CDR3 has 12 amino acids. Per the germline V gene, CDR1 is MDHEN and CDR2 is SYDVKM. Trimming removed 6 bases at V and 6 bases at J, with 12 bases between. The CDR3 spells CASRRTGPEQYF. The CDR3 coding sequence is TGTGCCAGCAGGAGAACAGGTCCCGAGCAGTACTTC.

The chain employs TRBV28 and TRBJ2-3, with 7 bases matching TRBD2. Germline V gives CDR1 MDHEN, CDR2 SYDVKM. The CDR3 length is 15 residues. Trimming took 2 bases from V and 9 from J; bases not matched to a gene: 11. CDR3 sequence (DNA): TGTGCCAGCAGTTTACGGACGAGGACTAGAGGCACGCAGTATTTT. Its protein is CASSLRTRTRGTQYF.

The J gene is TRBJ2-1, the V gene TRBV15, with TRBD2 identical over 9 bases. Germline V lookup: CDR1 LNHNV, CDR2 YYDKDF (reference sequence). The CDR3 consists of 15 residues. J was trimmed by 3 bases and V by 3 bases; bases with no gene match: 3. The CDR3 spells CATSRSGGIYNEQFF. The DNA of the CDR3 is TGTGCCACCAGCAGGAGCGGGGGGATCTACAATGAGCAGTTCTTC.

This chain joins TRBV6-5 and TRBJ1-2; no reliable D call. The germline CDR1 and CDR2 sequences are MNHEY and SVGAGI. CDR3 length: 11 amino acids. V was shortened by 6 bases and J by 6 bases, with 8 bases between the two germline ends. CDR3 sequence reads: CASRLGHGYTF. The CDR3 DNA reads TGTGCCAGCAGGCTAGGTCATGGCTACACCTTC.

The V gene is TRBV5-4, the J gene TRBJ2-7, with TRBD2 matching over 15 bases. J gave up 7 bases and V 5 bases, and 13 bases lay outside the gene matches. This CDR3 is 17 amino acids long. Germline CDR1 is SGHNT and CDR2 is YYREEE (reference sequence). The CDR3 bases are TGTGCCAGCAGACTGGGACTAGCGGGAGGATCCATCGGGGAGCAGTACTTC. Residues: CASRLGLAGGSIGEQYF.

This chain connects TRBV30 to TRBJ2-5; D is possibly TRBD1 (5 bases). The CDR3 has 13 residues. V gave up 4 bases and J gave up 2 bases, with 11 bases separating them. Germline CDR1 reads GTSNPN; CDR2 reads SVGIG (reference sequence). This chain's CDR3 is CAWTGRSQETQYF. For the CDR3, the DNA is TGTGCCTGGACAGGGCGCTCTCAAGAGACCCAGTACTTC.

This chain joins TRBV5-4 and TRBJ2-5, with D possibly matching TRBD1 (5 bases). The CDR3 consists of 13 residues. From germline, CDR1 is SGHNT and CDR2 YYREEE (reference sequence). Deletions cut 6 bases from V and 0 bases from J, with 9 bases between. The CDR3 nucleotides are TGTGCCAGCACCCCAGGGAACCAAGAGACCCAGTACTTC. This gives the protein CASTPGNQETQYF.

The chain joins TRBV4-1 to TRBJ1-2; the D is unclear. The V and J ends lost 4 bases and 8 bases respectively, with 17 bases between them. Germline V CDR1 and CDR2: MGHRA, YSYEKL. This CDR3 contains 14 residues. The CDR3 DNA is TGCGCCAGCAGCCTCCAACGGGAGTTGGGAGGCTACACCTTC. It codes for CASSLQRELGGYTF.